The 21 T cell receptor beta chains in this list originate from one sample, sequenced in a study of blood T cell repertoires in COVID-19. Produced via immunoSEQ multiplex PCR; TCRdb's table is partial and in-frame only. The data hold about 300,000 clones, with more than 80% observed a single time. The source material was peripheral blood. Receptors originate from a man in his late teens or twenties who had recovered from COVID-19.

The rearrangement uses TRBV25-1 and TRBJ2-3; a weak D match, TRBD2 (5 bases). Trimming removed 6 bases from V and 8 bases from J, with 12 bases in between. The CDR3 has 12 residues. Germline V gene lookup returns CDR1 MGHDK and CDR2 SYGVNS. CDR3 DNA sequence: TGTGCCAGCAGAGCCGACGGGGTTACGCAGTATTTT. It specifies CASRADGVTQYF.

The genes are TRBV19 and TRBJ2-7; D not certain. The CDR3 consists of 14 residues. V was pared by 4 bases and J by 4 bases, with 14 bases between. CDR1 and CDR2 (germline): LNHDA, SQIVND (reference sequence). The CDR3 is CASSKRRLLYEQYF. CDR3 nucleotides: TGTGCCAGTAGTAAGCGCCGCCTTCTTTACGAGCAGTACTTC.

V usage is TRBV7-3 and J usage is TRBJ2-1; 7 bases align to TRBD1. J was trimmed by 7 bases and V by 4 bases; bases with no gene match: 4. This CDR3 has 13 amino acids. CDR1 and CDR2 from the germline V gene are SGHTA and FQGTGA. The CDR3 here is CASSYDRENEQFF. The CDR3 region has the DNA TGTGCCAGCAGCTACGACAGGGAAAATGAGCAGTTCTTC.

This clone appeared once. The chain is built from TRBV27 and TRBJ2-1; the match to TRBD2 covers 8 bases. This CDR3 spans 16 amino acids. CDR1 and CDR2 (germline): MNHEY, SMNVEV (reference sequence). The ends lost 3 bases at V and 6 bases at J; junction bases unmatched: 10. The CDR3 here is CASSFRDGRALNEQFF. CDR3 in DNA: TGTGCCAGCAGTTTCCGAGACGGGAGGGCCCTCAATGAGCAGTTCTTC.

The chain employs TRBV6-5 and TRBJ2-1, with 7 nucleotides matching TRBD1. This CDR3 region has 15 residues. V lost 6 bases to trimming and J lost 8 bases; unmatched junction nucleotides: 13. The germline gives CDR1 MNHEY, CDR2 SVGAGI. The CDR3 loop is CASRGTAPQIDEQFF. The CDR3, as DNA: TGTGCCAGCAGGGGGACAGCCCCCCAGATCGATGAGCAGTTCTTC.

V and J are TRBV27 and TRBJ2-7; D not resolved. CDR3 length: 13 amino acids. Per the germline V gene, CDR1 is MNHEY and CDR2 is SMNVEV (reference sequence). V gave up 6 bases and J gave up 3 bases, with 12 bases separating them. The CDR3 spells CASSLKDNYEQYF. Here the CDR3 DNA reads TGTGCCAGCAGCCTAAAAGACAACTACGAGCAGTACTTC.

This sequence joins TRBV13 and TRBJ2-7; a possible D gene is TRBD1 (5 bases). Germline loops: CDR1 PRHDT, CDR2 FYEKMQ (reference sequence). The CDR3 runs 15 residues. Deletions cut 0 bases from V and 0 bases from J, with 9 bases between. The CDR3 DNA follows: TGTGCCAGCAGCTTAGGGGGGCCATCCTCCTACGAGCAGTACTTC. This gives the protein CASSLGGPSSYEQYF.

The chain joins TRBV9 to TRBJ2-3, with TRBD1 matching 9 bases. V shed 3 bases and J 2 bases; nucleotides not matched to a gene: 7. This CDR3 contains 16 residues. CDR1 and CDR2 from the germline V gene are SGDLS and YYNGEE. CDR3 in DNA: TGTGCCAGCAGCGGTGGGGGGACAGGGACCACAGATACGCAGTATTTT. Protein sequence: CASSGGGTGTTDTQYF. Variable domain in full (rest from reference TRBV9 and TRBJ2-3): DSGVTQTPKHLITATGQRVTLRCSPRSGDLSVYWYQQSLDQGLQFLIQYYNGEERAKGNILERFSAQQFPDLHSELNLSSLELGDSALYFCASSGGGTGTTDTQYFGPGTRLTVL.

The CDR3 spells CASTYYSSGNTIYF. The CDR3, as DNA: TGTGCCAGTACATATTATAGCTCTGGAAACACCATATATTTT. The V and J genes are TRBV19 and TRBJ1-3; D is unclear. The CDR3 runs to 14 residues. Germline values: CDR1 LNHDA, CDR2 SQIVND (reference sequence). Trimming left V 7 bases short and J 0 bases short, with 10 bases between.

This chain connects TRBV5-1 to TRBJ2-3; perhaps TRBD1 as D (6 bases). The V and J ends lost 1 base and 4 bases respectively, with 10 bases between them. CDR1 is SGHRS and CDR2 is YFSETQ in the germline V gene. The CDR3 runs 14 residues. CDR3 in DNA: TGCGCCAGCAGCTTGACAGGGTCTCCAGATACGCAGTATTTT. Amino acids: CASSLTGSPDTQYF.

This clone was detected once. The chain is built from TRBV7-9 and TRBJ2-3, with a weak D call TRBD2 (5 bases). The length of the CDR3 is 15 residues. Germline V gene lookup returns CDR1 SEHNR and CDR2 FQNEAQ (reference sequence). V gave up 4 bases and J gave up 0 bases, with 11 bases separating them. The CDR3 bases are TGTGCCAGCAGCTATGGACTTACTAGCACAGATACGCAGTATTTT. Its protein is CASSYGLTSTDTQYF.

In this sample, this clone turned up once. The J gene is TRBJ1-6, the V gene TRBV11-2; D unclear. V lost 6 bases, J lost 2 bases, and 8 bases lay in between. CDR1 SGHAT and CDR2 FQNNGV come from the germline V gene. The CDR3 sequence is 14 residues long. The CDR3 nucleotides are TGTGCCAGCAGTCCCGGGACCTATAATTCACCCCTCCACTTT. It translates to CASSPGTYNSPLHF.

J is TRBJ2-7 and V is TRBV10-1; 7 bases match TRBD2. CDR3 size: 15 residues. V was pared by 0 bases and J by 5 bases, with 7 bases of the junction left unmatched. Germline CDR1 is WNHNN and CDR2 is SYGVQD (reference sequence). The CDR3 DNA sequence: TGCGCCAGCAGTGAGTCGGTTGGCGGGAGAGACGAGCAGTACTTC. As protein: CASSESVGGRDEQYF.

This clone has just a few counts. The chain has TRBV5-5 and TRBJ2-7; weak D call: TRBD1 (6 bases). CDR1 is SGHKS, CDR2 YYEKEE, per germline (reference sequence). The CDR3 runs to 14 residues. Between the trimmed V and J ends, which lost 1 base and 2 bases, there was a span of 10 bases. The CDR3 DNA sequence: TGTGCCAGCAGCTTGACAGGGAAAACCTACGAGCAGTACTTC. This gives the protein CASSLTGKTYEQYF.

The V call is TRBV7-2, the J call TRBJ1-6; tentative D call: TRBD1 (5 bases). V lost 3 bases and J lost 4, with 16 bases in between. The V gene's germline CDR1 is SGHTA and CDR2 FQGNSA. The CDR3 extends over 17 amino acids. CDR3 bases: TGTGCCAGCAGCTTGCAGGGAGGGCCGATTTATAATTCACCCCTCCACTTT. This translates into CASSLQGGPIYNSPLHF.

The chain couples TRBV24-1 to TRBJ2-2; tentative D call: TRBD1 (6 bases). The germline V gene encodes CDR1 KGHDR and CDR2 SFDVKD. Trimming took 3 bases from V and 5 from J, leaving 12 bases between them. CDR3 length: 15 residues. CDR3 in DNA: TGTGCCACCAGTGATCCGGACAGAGATACCGGGGAGCTGTTTTTT. Translating gives CATSDPDRDTGELFF.

The chain links TRBV5-1 to TRBJ2-1, with TRBD2 matching 16 bases. The V segment lost 3 bases and the J segment 7 bases; nucleotides outside the gene matches: 4. The CDR3 has 16 amino acids. Germline V CDR1 and CDR2: SGHRS, YFSETQ. This CDR3 reads CASSSGTSGRVNEQFF. The CDR3 DNA is TGCGCCAGCAGCTCTGGGACTAGCGGGAGGGTAAATGAGCAGTTCTTC.

The rearrangement uses TRBV6-5 and TRBJ1-2; weak D call: TRBD1 (5 bases). Trimming removed 5 bases from V and 3 bases from J, with 10 bases in between. The germline CDR1 and CDR2 sequences are MNHEY and SVGAGI. The CDR3 contains 13 residues. DNA of the CDR3: TGTGCCAGCAGTCTGGGGGAGGACTATGGCTACACCTTC. Protein: CASSLGEDYGYTF.

This clone was recorded only once. The V call is TRBV5-8, the J call TRBJ1-5; D is unclear. V lost 0 bases to trimming and J lost 0 bases, with 7 bases between them. Germline V lookup: CDR1 SGHTS, CDR2 YDEGEE. CDR3 length equals 15 residues. CDR3: CASSLGSGSNQPQHF. In DNA, the CDR3 is TGTGCCAGCAGCTTGGGAAGCGGTAGCAATCAGCCCCAGCATTTT.

In regard to this clone: Other DNA variants within this sample encode the same CDR3. The chain uses TRBV6-5 and TRBJ2-7; TRBD1 aligns across 10 bases. V was pared by 2 bases and J by 3 bases, with 1 base of the junction left unmatched. CDR3 size: 14 residues. Germline CDR1 MNHEY, CDR2 SVGAGI. The CDR3 DNA is TGTGCCAGCAGTTACGGACAGGGGGACTACGAGCAGTACTTC. Its translation: CASSYGQGDYEQYF.

The chain links TRBV24-1 to TRBJ2-2; D is undetermined. The CDR3 is 14 amino acids. The germline V gene has CDR1 KGHDR and CDR2 SFDVKD. The V end lost 5 bases, the J end lost 2 bases, and 8 bases lay between the germline ends. CDR3 in DNA: TGTGCCACCAGTGGAGGAGCTAACACCGGGGAGCTGTTTTTT. It codes for CATSGGANTGELFF.